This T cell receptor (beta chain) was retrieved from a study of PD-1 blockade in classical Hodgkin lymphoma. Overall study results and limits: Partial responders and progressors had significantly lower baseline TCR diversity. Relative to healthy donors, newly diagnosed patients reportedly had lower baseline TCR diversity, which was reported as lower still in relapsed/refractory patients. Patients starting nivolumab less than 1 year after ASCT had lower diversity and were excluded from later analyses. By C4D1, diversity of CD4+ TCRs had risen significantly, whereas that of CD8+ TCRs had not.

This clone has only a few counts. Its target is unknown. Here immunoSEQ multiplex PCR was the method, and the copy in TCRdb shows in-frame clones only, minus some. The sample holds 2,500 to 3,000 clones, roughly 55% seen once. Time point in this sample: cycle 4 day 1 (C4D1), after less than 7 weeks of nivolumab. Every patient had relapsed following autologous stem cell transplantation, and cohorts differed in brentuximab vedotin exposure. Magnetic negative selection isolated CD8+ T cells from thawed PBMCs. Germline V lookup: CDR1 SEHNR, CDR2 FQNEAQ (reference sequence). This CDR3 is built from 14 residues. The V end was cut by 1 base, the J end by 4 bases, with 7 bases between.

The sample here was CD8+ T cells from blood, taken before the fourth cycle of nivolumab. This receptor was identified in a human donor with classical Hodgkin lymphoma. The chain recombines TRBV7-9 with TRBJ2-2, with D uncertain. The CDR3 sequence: CASSLVIPTGELFF. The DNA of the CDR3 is TGTGCCAGCAGCTTAGTAATACCCACCGGGGAGCTGTTTTTT.